This T cell receptor beta chain was obtained from a study of cytomegalovirus exposure and HLA in healthy donors. Across the whole study: One earlier analysis, a look at about 179 million T cells, found fewer than 140 million unique TCR beta sequences. For the approximately 430 genotyped donors, roughly 81% fell within the Caucasian-associated ancestry cluster. General observations from the study: Later work found that TCR association rates differed between HLA loci; DRB1 had the most and HLA-C the fewest. Researchers reported that three CMV-associated chains were confirmed in vitro as CMV antigen-specific.

Turning to this clone: Its antigen is unknown.

13 Jbeta primers and 60 Vbeta primers were used for the PCR. Profiled with immunoSEQ multiplex PCR; TCRdb holds only in-frame clones, not every one. The table counts approximately 130,000 clones; 2% lies in the top ten. Germline assignment: CDR1 LNHDA and CDR2 SQIVND (reference sequence). Trimming cost V 6 bases and J 4 bases, with 9 bases left between them. The CDR3 extends over 12 amino acids. Sequencing used PBMCs. This TCR derives from a woman between 55 and 75 years old in good health and CMV-seronegative. The J gene is TRBJ2-5, the V gene TRBV19; D possibly corresponds to TRBD1 (5 bases). The CDR3 region is CASSRAGETQYF. CDR3 nucleotides: TGTGCCAGTAGCAGGGCTGGAGAGACCCAGTACTTC. Together with reference TRBV19 and TRBJ2-5, the CDR3 gives the full variable domain: DGGITQSPKYLFRKEGQNVTLSCEQNLNHDAMYWYRQDPGQGLRLIYYSQIVNDFQKGDIAEGYSVSREKKESFPLTVTSAQKNPTAFYLCASSRAGETQYFGPGTRLLVL.